Following are 29 T cell receptor beta chains from one sample sequenced in a study of naive and memory T cell subsets. For blood and skin samples, reverse transcription used TCR alpha and beta constant primers. TCRdb itself ran the UMI-ligation and nested PCR reads through MiXCR, one entry per CDR3 protein. Of 17,000 or so distinct CDR3 sequences listed, roughly 9% were seen once; the top ten hold over 6.5%. Treatment reported: skin biopsy from PPD injection site in Mantoux-positive individual. Unsorted total RNA, roughly 1 to 1,100 ng, was DNase treated before reverse transcription. Sequenced material: skin, taken from a tuberculin skin test site. The source of these receptors is an adult in good health.

In its sample, this clonotype was seen many times. The gene calls are TRBV3-1 and TRBJ2-2; 14 positions match TRBD2. Trimming cost V 4 bases and J 7 bases; bases outside gene matches: 14. CDR1 is LGHDT and CDR2 is YNNKEL in the germline V gene (reference sequence). This CDR3 is built from 19 residues. CDR3 DNA: TGTGCCAGCAGCCCCCCCGAAAGGGCGGGACTAGCGGGAGACGGGGAGCTGTTTTTT. Amino acids: CASSPPERAGLAGDGELFF.

This clonotype has a handful of counts. The chain combines TRBV5-4 with TRBJ2-7; TRBD1 might be the D (5 bases). Germline lookup yields CDR1 SGHNT and CDR2 YYREEE (reference sequence). The length of the CDR3 is 17 residues. V was trimmed by 0 bases and J by 3 bases, leaving 19 bases between them. DNA of the CDR3: TGTGCCAGCAGCTTGGTTCCCTCAGGGTCCCTCGGCTACGAGCAGTACTTC. The encoded protein is CASSLVPSGSLGYEQYF.

In its sample, this clonotype was seen many times. One end of the junction varies from germline; a read error may be responsible. The chain carries TRBV7-9 and TRBJ1-2; a weak D match, TRBD1 (5 bases). The CDR3 totals 13 residues. Germline loops: CDR1 SEHNR, CDR2 FQNEAQ (reference sequence). CDR3 loop: CASRLAWGPGYTF. The CDR3 DNA is TGTGCCAGCAGATTAGCGTGGGGCCCTGGCTACACCTTC. The full variable domain, completed using reference TRBV7-9 and TRBJ1-2, is DTGVSQNPRHKITKRGQNVTFRCDPISEHNRLYWYRQTLGQGPEFLTYFQNEAQLEKSRLLSDRFSAERPKGSFSTLEIQRTEQGDSAMYLCASRLAWGPGYTFGSGTRLTVV.

This clonotype was recorded at least ten times. This chain connects TRBV2 to TRBJ2-1, with D unclear. CDR1 and CDR2 (germline): SNHLY, FYNNEI. This CDR3 has 15 residues. Deletions cut 1 base from V and 4 bases from J, with 11 bases between. Here the CDR3 reads CASSEEALGYNEQFF. CDR3 coding DNA: TGTGCCAGCAGTGAAGAGGCCCTAGGATACAATGAGCAGTTCTTC. The variable domain in full, with the rest retrieved from reference TRBV2 and TRBJ2-1, is EPEVTQTPSHQVTQMGQEVILRCVPISNHLYFYWYRQILGQKVEFLVSFYNNEISEKSEIFDDQFSVERPDGSNFTLKIRSTKLEDSAMYFCASSEEALGYNEQFFGPGTRLTVL.

The chain employs TRBV4-1 and TRBJ1-4; 9 positions match TRBD1. The length of the CDR3 is 15 residues. V lost 4 bases and J lost 7; bases outside the gene matches: 7. CDR1 is MGHRA and CDR2 is YSYEKL in the germline V gene. This CDR3 is CASSRSRTGVEKLFF. The DNA for the CDR3 is TGCGCCAGCAGCCGGTCCAGGACAGGGGTTGAAAAACTGTTTTTT.

This clonotype was picked up many times. V and J are TRBV20-1 and TRBJ2-1; the match to TRBD2 covers 9 bases. Germline V lookup: CDR1 DFQATT, CDR2 SNEGSKA (reference sequence). Trimming at V came to 5 bases and at J to 6 bases, leaving 17 bases not matched to a gene. There are 17 residues in the CDR3. In nucleotides, the CDR3 is TGCAGTGCTCAGCCGATTATAGCGGGGGCCTACCTCAATGAGCAGTTCTTC. This gives the protein CSAQPIIAGAYLNEQFF.

This clonotype was picked up one time. The rearrangement uses TRBV28 and TRBJ1-5; TRBD1 matches at 9 bases. CDR1 and CDR2 (germline): MDHEN, SYDVKM. The CDR3 loop spans 17 amino acids. Losses at the gene ends were 8 bases for V and 1 base for J; bases not matched to a gene: 12. CDR3 in amino acids: CASGSPGQGRSNQPQHF. The CDR3 DNA is TGTGCCAGCGGATCTCCGGGACAGGGCCGGAGCAATCAGCCCCAGCATTTT.

As regards this clonotype: At one end, the junction sequence differs from germline, possibly due to a read error. CDR3 DNA: TGCACCAGCAGCCAAGGGGGACTGGGAAGCACAGATACGCAGTATTTT. This translates into CTSSQGGLGSTDTQYF. The rearrangement uses TRBV4-1 and TRBJ2-3; D could derive from TRBD1 or TRBD2 (6 bases each). The CDR3 is 16 residues long. Germline lookup yields CDR1 MGHRA and CDR2 YSYEKL.

The rearrangement links TRBV29-1 to TRBJ2-5; possibly TRBD1 for D (6 bases). The CDR3 spans 14 residues. The germline gives CDR1 SQVTM, CDR2 ANQGSEA. Trimming removed 0 bases from V and 2 bases from J, with 10 bases in between. The CDR3 loop is CSVEDFRGQETQYF. CDR3 in DNA: TGCAGCGTTGAAGATTTCAGGGGTCAAGAGACCCAGTACTTC.

This clonotype was detected a few times. The chain carries TRBV7-9 and TRBJ2-3; possible D gene TRBD2, 5 bases. Per germline, CDR1 SEHNR and CDR2 FQNEAQ (reference sequence). CDR3 length: 15 residues. Trimming cost V 4 bases and J 0 bases, with 11 bases left between them. The CDR3 coding sequence is TGTGCCAGCAGCTCAAGGCGGGCTAGCACAGATACGCAGTATTTT. Residues: CASSSRRASTDTQYF.

This clonotype was counted a few times. The chain carries TRBV11-2 and TRBJ2-5; 9 bases align to TRBD2. The CDR3 totals 16 residues. Germline values: CDR1 SGHAT, CDR2 FQNNGV. Trimming cost V 1 base and J 5 bases; bases outside gene matches: 8. This CDR3 reads CASSLASGRSGETQYF. CDR3 nucleotides: TGTGCCAGCAGCTTAGCCAGCGGGAGGAGCGGGGAGACCCAGTACTTC.

This clonotype is deemed medium-sized. This rearrangement joins TRBV5-1 to TRBJ2-5; D is unclear. V lost 4 bases and J 1 base, leaving 8 bases between the germline ends. The CDR3 is 13 amino acids. Germline lookup yields CDR1 SGHRS and CDR2 YFSETQ. The CDR3 DNA follows: TGCGCCAGCAGCGTAAGACTCCAAGAGACCCAGTACTTC. Protein product: CASSVRLQETQYF.

The chain recombines TRBV14 with TRBJ2-6; D gene unclear. The germline gives CDR1 SGHDN, CDR2 FVKESK. The CDR3 has 16 amino acids. V dropped 4 bases and J dropped 0 bases, with 10 bases sitting between them. The CDR3, as DNA: TGTGCCAGCAGCCTCCGGGTGATCTCTGGGGCCAACGTCCTGACTTTC. It translates to CASSLRVISGANVLTF.

This clonotype was recorded many times. This chain links TRBV12-3 or TRBV12-4 with TRBJ1-4; 7 nucleotides line up with TRBD1. The CDR3 sequence is 14 residues long. Germline trimming cut 6 bases from V and 4 bases from J; bases unmatched to any gene: 5. The CDR3 loop is CASRETGHNEKLFF. CDR3 sequence (DNA): TGTGCCAGCAGAGAGACAGGGCATAATGAAAAACTGTTTTTT.

The table lists this clonotype with many counts. CDR3 sequence: CSVETDNEQFF. CDR3 bases: TGCAGCGTTGAAACCGACAATGAGCAGTTCTTC. V and J are TRBV29-1 and TRBJ2-1; D not resolved. Germline-derived CDR1 and CDR2 are SQVTM and ANQGSEA. This CDR3 comprises 11 residues. Trimming pared 2 bases from V and 5 bases from J, leaving 4 bases between.

This clonotype is categorized as medium-sized. The chain has TRBV20-1 and TRBJ2-4; TRBD1 matches at 8 bases. The CDR3 sequence is 14 residues long. CDR1 is DFQATT, CDR2 SNEGSKA, per germline (reference sequence). With 2 bases clipped from V and 0 bases from J, the junction kept 0 bases outside the gene matches. The CDR3 DNA follows: TGCAGTGCTAGAACAGGGGGAGCCAAAAACATTCAGTACTTC. This sequence encodes CSARTGGAKNIQYF.

The chain has TRBV24-1 and TRBJ2-1; D unresolved. This CDR3 has 13 residues. Germline values: CDR1 KGHDR, CDR2 SFDVKD. The ends were cut back, 2 bases at V and 4 bases at J, with 5 bases in the middle. The CDR3 here is CATSDSTYNEQFF. Written as DNA, the CDR3 is TGTGCCACCAGTGATTCCACATACAATGAGCAGTTCTTC.

V is TRBV12-3 or TRBV12-4 and J is TRBJ1-3, with a weak D call TRBD1 (6 bases). The CDR3 runs 14 residues. V was clipped by 5 bases and J by 10 bases, with 18 bases between them. DNA of the CDR3: TGTGCCAGCAGTCGATCCGGGGGCCGGGTGACCATATATTTT. It encodes CASSRSGGRVTIYF.

The V call is TRBV5-6, the J call TRBJ1-5, with 7 bases that match TRBD1. CDR3 length: 15 residues. V was clipped by 4 bases and J by 2 bases; unmatched bases: 6. In germline, CDR1 is SGHDT, CDR2 YYEEEE. Here the CDR3 DNA reads TGTGCCAGCAGCGTGACAGGGAGTGGCAATCAGCCCCAGCATTTT. Encoded protein: CASSVTGSGNQPQHF.

This clonotype was seen many times. The CDR3 sequence: CASSWGGLAGPADTQYF. The CDR3 DNA reads TGTGCCAGCAGCTGGGGGGGACTAGCGGGCCCCGCAGATACGCAGTATTTT. V and J are TRBV7-3 and TRBJ2-3; 12 bases agree with TRBD2. The length of the CDR3 is 17 residues. Germline V gene sequence: CDR1 SGHTA, CDR2 FQGTGA. Trimming took 4 bases from V and 4 from J; bases not matched to a gene: 9.

As to this clonotype: A read error is possible here, since a much larger clone lies one base away. The chain uses TRBV7-9 and TRBJ2-1, with D maybe TRBD2 (6 bases). This CDR3 is 14 amino acids long. Per germline, CDR1 SEHNR and CDR2 FQNEAQ (reference sequence). This CDR3 reads CVSSLGGDYNEQFF. The CDR3 DNA sequence: TGTGTCAGCAGCTTAGGCGGGGACTACAATGAGCAGTTCTTC.

This clonotype was counted only a few times. The chain has TRBV12-3 or TRBV12-4 and TRBJ2-7; 9 bases fit TRBD2. CDR3 length: 16 amino acids. After removal of 3 bases from V and 3 bases from J, the junction contained 9 bases not matched to a gene. This chain's CDR3 is CASSLYAGGSNYEQYF. CDR3 sequence (DNA): TGTGCCAGCAGTTTGTACGCGGGGGGGTCCAACTACGAGCAGTACTTC.

By share, this clonotype ranks as medium-sized. The V and J genes are TRBV10-3 and TRBJ2-7; D is perhaps TRBD1 (5 bases). Germline V gene lookup returns CDR1 ENHRY and CDR2 SYGVKD. The V end was cut by 7 bases, the J end by 1 base, with 11 bases between. CDR3 length equals 13 residues. The CDR3 DNA sequence: TGTGCCATCACTGGCGACAGATCCTACGAGCAGTACTTC. Protein: CAITGDRSYEQYF.

This chain links TRBV7-2 with TRBJ2-3; 10 bases line up with TRBD2. Germline V gene sequence: CDR1 SGHTA, CDR2 FQGNSA. The CDR3 spans 17 residues. J gave up 3 bases and V 2 bases, and 8 bases lay outside the gene matches. The CDR3 loop reads CASSLRSGGAGTDTQYF. DNA of the CDR3: TGTGCCAGCAGCTTAAGAAGCGGGGGGGCTGGGACAGATACGCAGTATTTT.

CDR3 in DNA: TGCGCCAGCAGCTTGGAAAGACGGGAGGGCCTGGGCACCGGGGAGCTGTTTTTT. It encodes CASSLERREGLGTGELFF. The J gene is TRBJ2-2, the V gene TRBV5-1; TRBD2 matches 8 bases. CDR3 length equals 18 residues. J lost 4 bases, V lost 0 bases, and 11 bases had no gene match. Germline loops: CDR1 SGHRS, CDR2 YFSETQ.

By frequency in the sample, this clonotype is medium-sized (0.01 to 0.1%). Being one base from a much bigger clone, this may be a read error. This sequence joins TRBV29-1 and TRBJ2-1; TRBD1 is a possible D gene (6 bases). V lost 2 bases and J lost 3, with 11 bases in between. This CDR3 has 14 amino acids. In germline, CDR1 is SQVTM, CDR2 ANQGSEA. The CDR3 DNA is TGCAGCGTTGAAACAGGGTCCGGCTACAATGAGCAGTTCTTC. Protein sequence: CSVETGSGYNEQFF.

Many counts were recorded for this clonotype. The chain links TRBV29-1 to TRBJ1-2, with D possibly matching TRBD1 (6 bases). V lost 5 bases and J 4 bases, leaving 11 bases between the germline ends. Germline-derived CDR1 and CDR2 are SQVTM and ANQGSEA. The CDR3 has 12 amino acids. CDR3 coding DNA: TGCAGCGTTTGGGGGGCAGGCTATGGCTACACCTTC. This gives the protein CSVWGAGYGYTF. The full variable domain, completed using reference TRBV29-1 and TRBJ1-2, is SAVISQKPSRDICQRGTSLTIQCQVDSQVTMMFWYRQQPGQSLTLIATANQGSEATYESGFVIDKFPISRPNLTFSTLTVSNMSPEDSSIYLCSVWGAGYGYTFGSGTRLTVV.

This clonotype turned up a few times. This chain links TRBV10-1 with TRBJ2-7; possibly TRBD2 for D (5 bases). Trimming pared 6 bases from V and 0 bases from J, leaving 9 bases between. Germline-derived CDR1 and CDR2 are WNHNN and SYGVQD (reference sequence). The CDR3 runs 13 residues. The CDR3: CASSGDSSYEQYF. CDR3 nucleotide sequence: TGCGCCAGCAGCGGGGATAGCTCCTACGAGCAGTACTTC.

Concerning this clonotype itself: With a much larger clone just one base away, this may be a read error. The chain combines TRBV29-1 with TRBJ2-1, with a possible D match to TRBD1 (5 bases). Germline V lookup: CDR1 SQVTM, CDR2 ANQGSEA. CDR3 length: 13 residues. CDR3 DNA sequence: TGCAGCGTTGGTAGGACATACAGCGATGAGCAGATCTTC. As protein: CSVGRTYSDEQIF.